This T cell receptor beta chain was observed in a study of OX40 agonist ivuxolimab in advanced cancers. Study summary: Intravenous ivuxolimab at 0.01 to 10 mg/kg was given to patients every 2 weeks. The mean age was approximately 60 years, ranging from 23 to 79, with 80% to 85% of participants male.

The study's findings and limits: Part of the nonresponder group also had normalized T-cell clonal expansion that was low. CD4+ and CD8+ T cells in blood underwent clonal expansion by week 6 at 0.1 to 3.0 mg/kg.

With respect to this clone: Antigen: not known.

Some clones are missing from TCRdb's copy, which holds only in-frame ones; the method was immunoSEQ multiplex PCR. This table has 100,000 or so clones, 70% to 90% appearing once. Germline loops: CDR1 LNHDA, CDR2 SQIVND (reference sequence). The V and J ends lost 3 bases and 2 bases respectively, with 8 bases between them. The CDR3 extends over 13 amino acids. Sample: CD4+ or CD8+ T cells sorted from blood, taken in a trial of the OX40 agonist ivuxolimab. The chain links TRBV19 to TRBJ2-7; no definite D call. The source of this sequence is an adult with an advanced solid tumor such as melanoma, head and neck, liver or kidney cancer. The CDR3 region has the DNA TGTGCCAGTAGTATGTTAGGGACCTACGAGCAGTACTTC. It is translated as CASSMLGTYEQYF.